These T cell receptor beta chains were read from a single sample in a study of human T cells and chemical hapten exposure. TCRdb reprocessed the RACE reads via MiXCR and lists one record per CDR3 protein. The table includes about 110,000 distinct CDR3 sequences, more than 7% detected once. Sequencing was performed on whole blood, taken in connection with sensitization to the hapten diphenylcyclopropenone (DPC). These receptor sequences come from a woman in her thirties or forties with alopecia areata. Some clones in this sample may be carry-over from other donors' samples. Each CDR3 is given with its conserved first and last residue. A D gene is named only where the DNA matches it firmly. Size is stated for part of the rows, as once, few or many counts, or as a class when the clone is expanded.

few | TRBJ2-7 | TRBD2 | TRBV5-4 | CASSPSTGGVYEQYF | TGTGCCAGCAGCCCTTCGACGGGGGGTGTCTACGAGCAGTACTTC
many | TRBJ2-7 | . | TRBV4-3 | CASSQEEGNYEQYF | TGCGCCAGCAGCCAAGAGGAGGGGAACTACGAGCAGTACTTC
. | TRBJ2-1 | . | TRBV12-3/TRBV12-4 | CASKWARSGEQFF | TGTGCCAGCAAATGGGCCCGGAGCGGTGAGCAGTTCTTC
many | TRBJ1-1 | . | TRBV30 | CAWSVSRPNEAFF | TGTGCCTGGAGTGTATCAAGGCCCAATGAAGCTTTCTTT
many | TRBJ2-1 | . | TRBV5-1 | CASSLEIIEVSRSDISYNEQFF | TGCGCCAGCAGCTTGGAGATTATAGAGGTGTCCCGTTCGGACATTTCCTACAATGAGCAGTTCTTC
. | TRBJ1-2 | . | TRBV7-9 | CASSEPSYGYTF | TGTGCCAGCAGCGAACCTAGCTATGGCTACACCTTC
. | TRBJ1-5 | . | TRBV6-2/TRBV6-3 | CASRTQAYRNQPQHF | TGTGCCAGCAGAACCCAAGCCTACAGGAATCAGCCCCAGCATTTT
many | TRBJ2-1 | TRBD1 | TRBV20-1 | CSGRGQVYNEQFF | TGCAGTGGCAGGGGACAGGTCTACAATGAGCAGTTCTTC
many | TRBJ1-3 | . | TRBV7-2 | CASSLERGSGNTIYF | TGTGCCAGCAGCTTAGAGAGGGGGTCTGGAAACACCATATATTTT
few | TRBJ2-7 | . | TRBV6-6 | CASRRTGATYEQYF | TGTGCCAGCAGGCGGACGGGGGCGACCTACGAGCAGTACTTC
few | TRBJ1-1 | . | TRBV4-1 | CASSQDPIEGRPEAFF | TGCGCCAGCAGCCAAGATCCAATAGAGGGACGACCCGAAGCTTTCTTT
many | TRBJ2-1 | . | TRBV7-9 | CASSSTNEQFF | TGTGCCAGCAGCTCGACCAATGAGCAGTTCTTC
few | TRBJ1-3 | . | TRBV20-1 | CSASWVPANTIYF | TGCAGTGCTAGTTGGGTACCTGCAAACACCATATATTTT
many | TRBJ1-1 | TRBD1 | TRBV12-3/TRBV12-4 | CASSPADRKNTEAFF | TGTGCCAGCAGTCCCGCGGACAGGAAGAACACTGAAGCTTTCTTT
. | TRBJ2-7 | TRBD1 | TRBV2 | CASRTGQASSYEQYF | TGTGCCAGCAGAACCGGACAGGCTAGCTCCTACGAGCAGTACTTC
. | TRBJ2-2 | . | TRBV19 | CASSIPGYAGELFF | TGTGCCAGTAGTATCCCCGGGTACGCCGGGGAGCTGTTTTTT
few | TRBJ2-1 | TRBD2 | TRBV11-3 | CASSQGTSRVNEQFF | TGTGCCAGCAGCCAAGGGACTAGCCGGGTGAATGAGCAGTTCTTC
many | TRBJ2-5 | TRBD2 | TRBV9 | CASSVAGLAGEETQYF | TGTGCCAGCAGCGTTGCCGGACTAGCGGGGGAAGAGACCCAGTACTTC
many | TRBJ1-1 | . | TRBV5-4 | CASSHHRDEAFF | TGTGCCAGCAGCCACCACAGAGATGAAGCTTTCTTT
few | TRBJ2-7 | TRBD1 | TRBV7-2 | CASSPTGKRWNEQYF | TGTGCCAGCAGTCCGACAGGGAAGAGGTGGAACGAGCAGTACTTC
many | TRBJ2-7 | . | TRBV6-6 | CAVRDTTYEQYF | TGTGCCGTCCGGGACACAACCTACGAGCAGTACTTC
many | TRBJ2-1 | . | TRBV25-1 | CASSGGTALANEQFF | TGTGCCAGCAGTGGCGGGACAGCCCTCGCCAATGAGCAGTTCTTC
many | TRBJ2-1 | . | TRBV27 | CASSFSGSGSYNEQFF | TGTGCCAGCAGTTTTTCAGGGAGTGGGTCCTACAATGAGCAGTTCTTC
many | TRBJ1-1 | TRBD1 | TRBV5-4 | CASSPGGATEAFF | TGTGCCAGCAGCCCAGGGGGGGCCACTGAAGCTTTCTTT
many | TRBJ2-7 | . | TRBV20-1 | CSARDRGAYEQYF | TGCAGTGCTAGAGACAGGGGGGCCTACGAGCAGTACTTC
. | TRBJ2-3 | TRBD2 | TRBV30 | CAWSVLAGSTDTQYF | TGTGCCTGGAGTGTCCTAGCGGGGAGCACAGATACGCAGTATTTT
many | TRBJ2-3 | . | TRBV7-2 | CASSLRRPSTDTQYF | TGTGCCAGCAGCTTAAGGCGGCCTAGCACAGATACGCAGTATTTT